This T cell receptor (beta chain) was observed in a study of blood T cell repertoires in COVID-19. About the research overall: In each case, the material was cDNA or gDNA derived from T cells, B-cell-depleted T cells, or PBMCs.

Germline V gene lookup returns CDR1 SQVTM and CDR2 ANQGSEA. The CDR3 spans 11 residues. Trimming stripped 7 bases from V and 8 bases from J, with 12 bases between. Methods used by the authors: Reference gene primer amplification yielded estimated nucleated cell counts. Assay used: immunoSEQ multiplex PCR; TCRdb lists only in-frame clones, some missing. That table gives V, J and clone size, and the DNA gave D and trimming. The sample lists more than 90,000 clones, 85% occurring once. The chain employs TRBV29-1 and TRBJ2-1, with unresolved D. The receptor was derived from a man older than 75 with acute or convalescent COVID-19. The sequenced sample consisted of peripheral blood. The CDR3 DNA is TGCAGCGGGAGAGGAAGCCATGAGCAGTTCTTC. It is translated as CSGRGSHEQFF.